This T cell receptor (beta chain) was captured by sequencing in a study of blood T cell repertoires in COVID-19. Study-wide context: From the United States, Italy and Spain came samples of acute and convalescent COVID-19. The analysed material was cDNA or gDNA that came from T cells, B-cell-depleted T cells, or PBMCs.

The ends were cut back, 2 bases at V and 8 bases at J, with 8 bases in the middle. CDR1 is SGHNT, CDR2 YYREEE, per germline (reference sequence). The CDR3 has 11 amino acids. Original analysis: Amplification from reference gene primers served as the basis for estimated nucleated cell counts. Clones were read by immunoSEQ multiplex PCR, and TCRdb kept only the in-frame ones, dropping some. V and J calls and clone size are copied from that table; D and trimming were computed from the DNA. The sample carries 170,000 or so clones, roughly 78% recorded once. V and J are TRBV5-4 and TRBJ2-7; weak D call: TRBD2 (6 bases). This sequence was found in a man aged 70 or older with active or convalescent COVID-19. The sample was peripheral blood. CDR3 coding DNA: TGTGCCAGCAGCTTCGGGGGTAAGCAGTACTTC. It is translated as CASSFGGKQYF.